This T cell receptor (beta chain) was sequenced for a study of blood T cell repertoires in COVID-19. Study-level background: From T cells, B-cell-depleted T cells, or PBMCs came the material, which was cDNA or gDNA.

Seattle patient enrollment occurred during active infection, with longitudinal follow-up thereafter. The germline CDR1 and CDR2 sequences are SGHRS and YFSETQ. The CDR3 is made up of 14 amino acids. After removal of 5 bases from V and 1 base from J, the junction contained 4 bases not matched to a gene. In the authors' workflow: The authors estimated nucleated cell counts from reference gene primer amplification. Clones were read by immunoSEQ multiplex PCR, and TCRdb kept only the in-frame ones, dropping some. V and J calls plus clone size are reproduced from that table; the DNA served to infer D and trimming. Of 350,000 or so clones detected, more than 70% appear once; the ten largest clones hold around 1.6%. This clone was observed once.

The gene calls are TRBV5-1 and TRBJ1-1, with TRBD1 identical over 8 bases. Sequencing was performed on peripheral blood. This TCR derives from a woman aged 25 to 39 with COVID-19, enrolled during active disease. Here the CDR3 reads CASRAGTGNTEAFF. In DNA form, the CDR3 reads TGCGCCAGCAGGGCCGGGACAGGGAACACTGAAGCTTTCTTT.